This record concerns one TCR beta chain sequence. What it binds is not known. This specimen comes from a study of human thymus T cells. Study observations and caveats: Highly overlapping thymic repertoires in unrelated individuals were reported by related research. V and J genes seemed to be used with bias in thymic and blood repertoires.

Corrective heart surgery yielded resections, and these provided the thymus tissue. Donors consisted of healthy Finnish infants (having corrective surgery for congenital heart defects). The CDR3 contains 14 residues. V was pared by 4 bases and J by 7 bases, with 17 bases between. Looked up from germline, CDR1 is SQVTM and CDR2 is ANQGSEA. Method: immunoSEQ multiplex PCR; TCRdb's copy keeps in-frame clones and lacks some. The table has around 130,000 clones, approximately 96% seen once. V gene TRBV29-1 combines with J gene TRBJ2-1; D uncertain. This sequence originates from a boy under two years old with a congenital heart defect but otherwise immunologically healthy. The sequencing sample was made of thymus tissue. The CDR3, as DNA: TGCAGCGTTGGGTACCGGTTCATCCTTAATGAGCAGTTCTTC. Protein sequence: CSVGYRFILNEQFF.